This TCR beta chain emerged from a study of Ad26.COV2.S vaccination and SARS-CoV-2 variants. About the research overall: Intramuscular Ad26.COV2.S at 5x10^10 or 1x10^11 viral particles.

Treatment indicated: some 20 received Ad26.COV2.S at low or high dose, single or two shots; several received placebo; per-sample allocation not given. Samples came from day 63 after the first vaccine or placebo injection. Measured with immunoSEQ multiplex PCR; TCRdb has only the in-frame clones, and not every one. The repertoire consists of about 500,000 clones, with 89% occurring once and the leading ten covering about 1.5%. Germline CDR1 is LNHDA and CDR2 is SQIVND (reference sequence). The CDR3 totals 14 residues. V lost 5 bases and J lost 8, with 13 bases in between. The sequence came from a person aged 18-60 years who received the Ad26.COV2.S COVID-19 vaccine or a placebo. The source was peripheral blood, collected in a trial of Ad26.COV2.S vaccine versus placebo. V and J are TRBV19 and TRBJ1-6; D is uncertain. CDR3 nucleotides: TGTGCCAGTAGTGTCGGGGTGCTCCATTCACCCCTCCACTTT. Protein sequence: CASSVGVLHSPLHF.